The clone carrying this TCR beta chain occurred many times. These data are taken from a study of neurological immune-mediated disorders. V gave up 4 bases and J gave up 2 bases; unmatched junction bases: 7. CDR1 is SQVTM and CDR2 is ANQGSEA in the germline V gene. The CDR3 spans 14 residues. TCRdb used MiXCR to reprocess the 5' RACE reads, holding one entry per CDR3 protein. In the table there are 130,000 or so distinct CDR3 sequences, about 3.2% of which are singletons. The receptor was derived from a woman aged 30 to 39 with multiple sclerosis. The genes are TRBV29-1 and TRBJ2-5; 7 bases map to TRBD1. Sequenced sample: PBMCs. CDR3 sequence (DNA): TGCAGCGTTGCCGGGACAGAGACACAAGAGACCCAGTACTTC. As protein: CSVAGTETQETQYF.